A single sample gave rise to the 7 T cell receptor beta chains below, sequenced in a study of blood T cell repertoires in COVID-19. Sequenced by immunoSEQ multiplex PCR; TCRdb stores in-frame clones only, minus some. The sample carries around 430,000 clones, 80% to 90% recorded once. Sequencing was performed on PBMCs or T cells enriched from blood (not recorded which). These receptor sequences come from a woman in her 50s who had recovered from COVID-19.

The V gene is TRBV9, the J gene TRBJ1-6; D is perhaps TRBD1 (5 bases). This CDR3 contains 17 residues. CDR1 SGDLS and CDR2 YYNGEE come from the germline V gene. Trimming cost V 5 bases and J 1 base, with 16 bases left between them. The CDR3, as DNA: TGTGCCAGCAGTTCGGGGGAATTGGTTTCCTATAATTCACCCCTCCACTTT. Translating gives CASSSGELVSYNSPLHF. Using reference TRBV9 and TRBJ1-6 for the parts outside the CDR3, the full variable domain is DSGVTQTPKHLITATGQRVTLRCSPRSGDLSVYWYQQSLDQGLQFLIQYYNGEERAKGNILERFSAQQFPDLHSELNLSSLELGDSALYFCASSSGELVSYNSPLHFGNGTRLTVT.

The chain has TRBV6-2 or TRBV6-3 and TRBJ2-6, with 10 positions matching TRBD1. Germline V gene lookup returns CDR1 MNHEY and CDR2 SVGEGT. V gave up 4 bases and J gave up 1 base; unmatched junction bases: 4. The length of the CDR3 is 17 residues. The CDR3 reads CASSSPGQGSGANVLTF. The CDR3 region has the DNA TGTGCCAGCAGTTCGCCGGGACAGGGGTCTGGGGCCAACGTCCTGACTTTC.

The CDR3 bases are TGTGCCAGCACCGGACAGGGTAGAGGGTCACCCCTCCACTTT. Translating it yields CASTGQGRGSPLHF. The rearrangement joins TRBV2 to TRBJ1-6; 8 bases align to TRBD1. CDR1 and CDR2 from the germline V gene are SNHLY and FYNNEI. V was clipped by 7 bases and J by 10 bases; unmatched bases: 9. The CDR3 contains 14 residues. Full variable domain (remainder filled in from reference TRBV2 and TRBJ1-6): EPEVTQTPSHQVTQMGQEVILRCVPISNHLYFYWYRQILGQKVEFLVSFYNNEISEKSEIFDDQFSVERPDGSNFTLKIRSTKLEDSAMYFCASTGQGRGSPLHFGNGTRLTVT.

V is TRBV6-4 and J is TRBJ1-2; 10 positions agree with TRBD1. The germline V gene has CDR1 MRHNA and CDR2 SNTAGT. Germline trimming cut 2 bases from V and 5 bases from J; bases unmatched to any gene: 8. The CDR3 has 16 amino acids. The CDR3 DNA reads TGTGCCAGCAGTGACGATGGGACAGGGGCAATGTATGGCTACACCTTC. This sequence encodes CASSDDGTGAMYGYTF.

Concerning this clone itself: Other DNA sequences in this sample translate to the same CDR3. CDR3 sequence reads: CASSLAGTDTQYF. Written as DNA, the CDR3 is TGTGCCAGCAGCTTGGCAGGTACAGATACGCAGTATTTT. The chain links TRBV5-4 to TRBJ2-3; D unclear. CDR1 is SGHNT and CDR2 is YYREEE in the germline V gene (reference sequence). CDR3 length: 13 amino acids. Trimming removed 0 bases at V and 3 bases at J, with 5 bases between. The full variable domain, completed using reference TRBV5-4 and TRBJ2-3, is ETGVTQSPTHLIKTRGQQVTLRCSSQSGHNTVSWYQQALGQGPQFIFQYYREEENGRGNFPPRFSGLQFPNYSSELNVNALELDDSALYLCASSLAGTDTQYFGPGTRLTVL.

The gene calls are TRBV5-6 and TRBJ2-3, with 10 nucleotides matching TRBD2. The J segment lost 4 bases and the V segment lost 7 bases, leaving 9 bases of the junction unmatched. This CDR3 comprises 15 residues. Germline values: CDR1 SGHDT, CDR2 YYEEEE. CDR3 sequence: CASGLAGGGADTQYF. Written as DNA, the CDR3 is TGTGCCAGCGGATTAGCGGGGGGCGGAGCAGATACGCAGTATTTT.

The V call is TRBV30, the J call TRBJ1-3; D is uncertain. The CDR3 has 14 residues. Trimming took off 2 bases at V and 0 bases at J, with 8 bases between the two ends. Germline CDR1 GTSNPN, CDR2 SVGIG (reference sequence). The CDR3 protein is CAWSRGTSGNTIYF. The CDR3 DNA sequence: TGTGCCTGGAGTCGCGGTACCTCTGGAAACACCATATATTTT.